These 25 T cell receptor beta chains share one sample of origin, sequenced in a study of cytomegalovirus exposure and HLA in healthy donors. Measured with immunoSEQ multiplex PCR; TCRdb has only the in-frame clones, and not every one. The sample contains approximately 220,000 clones, over 70% of which appear only once. The sample was PBMCs. These receptors originate from a woman aged 25 to 39 in good health and CMV-seropositive.

The V call is TRBV4-1, the J call TRBJ2-6; tentative D call: TRBD1 (5 bases). This CDR3 has 16 amino acids. Germline lookup yields CDR1 MGHRA and CDR2 YSYEKL. Trimming stripped 1 base from V and 5 bases from J, with 12 bases between. The DNA for the CDR3 is TGCGCCAGCAGCCAAGGGTCATCAGGGTGGGCCAACGTCCTGACTTTC. Its translation is CASSQGSSGWANVLTF.

The rearrangement uses TRBV7-9 and TRBJ2-1; TRBD2 agrees at 9 bases. The CDR3 totals 15 residues. Per germline, CDR1 SEHNR and CDR2 FQNEAQ (reference sequence). Germline trimming cut 1 base from V and 9 bases from J; bases unmatched to any gene: 7. In DNA form, the CDR3 reads TGTGCCAGCAGCTTAGTGGCTAGCGGGATGGCTGAGCAGTTCTTC. Its translation: CASSLVASGMAEQFF.

This clone has only one observation. The rearrangement links TRBV7-9 to TRBJ2-5; D unresolved. Germline V gene lookup returns CDR1 SEHNR and CDR2 FQNEAQ (reference sequence). V dropped 5 bases and J dropped 3 bases, with 7 bases sitting between them. This CDR3 has 12 residues. CDR3 nucleotides: TGTGCCAGCAGCGTCCTCGAAGAGACCCAGTACTTC. This encodes CASSVLEETQYF.

The chain has TRBV30 and TRBJ2-7; D is perhaps TRBD1 (5 bases). The V end lost 2 bases, the J end lost 5 bases, and 10 bases lay between the germline ends. The CDR3 length is 12 residues. The germline V gene has CDR1 GTSNPN and CDR2 SVGIG (reference sequence). The CDR3 DNA follows: TGTGCCTGGAGTCGCAGGGTCGACGAGCAGTACTTC. Translating gives CAWSRRVDEQYF.

This rearrangement joins TRBV19 to TRBJ1-1, with D possibly TRBD1 on 6 matching bases. CDR1 is LNHDA, CDR2 SQIVND, per germline (reference sequence). This CDR3 is 13 amino acids long. Deletions cut 10 bases from V and 0 bases from J, with 12 bases between. In DNA, the CDR3 is TGTGCCACCACCGGGACATTGAACACTGAAGCTTTCTTT. Its protein is CATTGTLNTEAFF.

The chain uses TRBV27 and TRBJ2-7, with TRBD2 as a possible D gene (5 bases). The V end lost 3 bases, the J end lost 4 bases, and 10 bases lay between the germline ends. This CDR3 spans 13 amino acids. Germline values: CDR1 MNHEY, CDR2 SMNVEV (reference sequence). The CDR3 sequence is CASSLGVDYEQYF. The CDR3, as DNA: TGTGCCAGCAGTTTGGGAGTTGATTACGAGCAGTACTTC.

The genes are TRBV15 and TRBJ2-5, with a weak D call TRBD1 (5 bases). CDR1 and CDR2 from the germline V gene are LNHNV and YYDKDF (reference sequence). CDR3 length equals 15 residues. Trimming pared 0 bases from V and 2 bases from J, leaving 10 bases between. The CDR3 loop reads CATSRDQGYQETQYF. The CDR3 DNA is TGTGCCACCAGCAGAGATCAGGGCTATCAAGAGACCCAGTACTTC.

This clone was counted a single time. This chain uses TRBV6-1 with TRBJ2-5; no clear D. The germline gives CDR1 MNHNS, CDR2 SASEGT. The V end lost 2 bases, the J end lost 1 base, and 5 bases lay between the germline ends. This CDR3 contains 13 residues. This CDR3 is CASSETAQETQYF. The CDR3 nucleotides are TGTGCCAGCAGTGAAACGGCCCAAGAGACCCAGTACTTC.

The CDR3 DNA reads TGTGCCAGCTCACCACCGAGCGGACCGGCGGGCAATCAGCCCCAGCATTTT. Its translation: CASSPPSGPAGNQPQHF. The rearrangement joins TRBV18 to TRBJ1-5; D is unresolved. Between the trimmed V and J ends, which lost 0 bases and 2 bases, there was a span of 14 bases. This CDR3 has 17 amino acids. CDR1 is KGHSH, CDR2 LQKENI, per germline.

This clone was counted once. V is TRBV30 and J is TRBJ2-7; D may correspond to TRBD1 or TRBD2 (5 bases each). The germline V and J ends were trimmed by 0 bases and 2 bases, with 17 bases remaining between them. This CDR3 is built from 16 residues. Looked up from germline, CDR1 is GTSNPN and CDR2 is SVGIG (reference sequence). The CDR3 DNA follows: TGTGCCTGGAGTGTACTAAGAGGGGCAGTCACCTACGAGCAGTACTTC. Protein sequence: CAWSVLRGAVTYEQYF.

The V and J genes are TRBV5-4 and TRBJ1-1, with TRBD1 matching over 7 bases. V gave up 4 bases and J gave up 1 base; unmatched junction bases: 4. Germline V gene sequence: CDR1 SGHNT, CDR2 YYREEE (reference sequence). This CDR3 is 14 amino acids long. CDR3 bases: TGTGCCAGCAGCCTGGACAGGAGGAACACTGAAGCTTTCTTT. Translation: CASSLDRRNTEAFF. Looking up the rest from reference TRBV5-4 and TRBJ1-1 gives the full variable domain: ETGVTQSPTHLIKTRGQQVTLRCSSQSGHNTVSWYQQALGQGPQFIFQYYREEENGRGNFPPRFSGLQFPNYSSELNVNALELDDSALYLCASSLDRRNTEAFFGQGTRLTVV.

The chain carries TRBV28 and TRBJ2-7, with TRBD2 as a possible D gene (6 bases). V lost 6 bases, J lost 5 bases, and 17 bases lay in between. The CDR3 runs to 14 residues. Germline V gene lookup returns CDR1 MDHEN and CDR2 SYDVKM. This CDR3 reads CASRVGLGGHEQYF. The CDR3 bases are TGTGCCAGCAGGGTGGGACTCGGCGGCCACGAGCAGTACTTC.

The chain carries TRBV6-5 and TRBJ1-4, with D possibly matching TRBD1 (5 bases). Trimming stripped 6 bases from V and 8 bases from J, with 16 bases between. The length of the CDR3 is 14 residues. Germline CDR1 and CDR2: MNHEY and SVGAGI. The chain's CDR3 is CASSFDPGDEKLFF. CDR3 DNA sequence: TGTGCCAGCAGCTTCGACCCGGGGGACGAAAAACTGTTTTTT.

The chain joins TRBV28 to TRBJ2-1; the match to TRBD2 covers 10 bases. The germline CDR1 and CDR2 sequences are MDHEN and SYDVKM. The V segment lost 2 bases and the J segment 2 bases; nucleotides outside the gene matches: 0. CDR3 length equals 15 residues. The CDR3 coding sequence is TGTGCCAGCAGTTTACTAGCGGGAGCCTACAATGAGCAGTTCTTC. As protein: CASSLLAGAYNEQFF.

In its sample, this clone was seen a few times. The chain employs TRBV28 and TRBJ2-3; 7 bases agree with TRBD1. The germline gives CDR1 MDHEN, CDR2 SYDVKM. The CDR3 consists of 14 residues. The ends lost 7 bases at V and 2 bases at J; junction bases unmatched: 6. The CDR3 loop reads CASTSGQDTDTQYF. CDR3 DNA: TGTGCCAGCACCTCAGGACAGGACACAGATACGCAGTATTTT. The full variable domain, completed using reference TRBV28 and TRBJ2-3, is DVKVTQSSRYLVKRTGEKVFLECVQDMDHENMFWYRQDPGLGLRLIYFSYDVKMKEKGDIPEGYSVSREKKERFSLILESASTNQTSMYLCASTSGQDTDTQYFGPGTRLTVL.

This clone was seen just once. The chain has TRBV6-6 and TRBJ2-2, with D possibly TRBD1 on 6 matching bases. In germline, CDR1 is MNHNY, CDR2 SVGAGI (reference sequence). The CDR3 is 15 amino acids. Deletions cut 0 bases from V and 7 bases from J, with 12 bases between. CDR3 sequence reads: CASSYSPRGHGELFF. The DNA of the CDR3 is TGTGCCAGCAGTTACTCTCCCAGGGGACACGGGGAGCTGTTTTTT.

This chain uses TRBV28 with TRBJ2-3, with 7 bases matching TRBD2. The CDR3 loop spans 15 amino acids. V lost 8 bases, J lost 2 bases, and 10 bases stayed unmatched. CDR1 is MDHEN and CDR2 is SYDVKM in the germline V gene. CDR3 coding DNA: TGTGCCAGCCCACCCCGGGACTACACCACAGATACGCAGTATTTT. Protein: CASPPRDYTTDTQYF.

This sequence joins TRBV28 and TRBJ2-7, with TRBD1 matching 7 bases. The V gene's germline CDR1 is MDHEN and CDR2 SYDVKM. Trimming cost V 5 bases and J 4 bases; bases outside gene matches: 8. This CDR3 contains 14 residues. The CDR3 reads CASSPQQGKYEQYF. CDR3 DNA: TGTGCCAGCAGTCCCCAACAGGGGAAGTACGAGCAGTACTTC.

The chain carries TRBV27 and TRBJ2-7, with D perhaps TRBD1 or TRBD2 (6 bases each). Trimming removed 3 bases from V and 3 bases from J, with 9 bases in between. The germline CDR1 and CDR2 sequences are MNHEY and SMNVEV (reference sequence). The CDR3 is made up of 13 amino acids. For the CDR3, the DNA is TGTGCCAGCAGTTTTGGGGGGCACTACGAGCAGTACTTC. It translates to CASSFGGHYEQYF.

This clone appeared many times. The chain joins TRBV20-1 to TRBJ1-2; D remains unclear. Trimming removed 3 bases from V and 6 bases from J, with 8 bases in between. The length of the CDR3 is 11 residues. Germline V gives CDR1 DFQATT, CDR2 SNEGSKA (reference sequence). The CDR3 sequence is CSARTNNGYTF. CDR3 DNA: TGCAGTGCTAGGACCAATAATGGCTACACCTTC.

The chain carries TRBV4-3 and TRBJ1-2; 10 bases fit TRBD1. From germline, CDR1 is LGHNA and CDR2 YSLEER. The trim removed 5 bases at V and 8 bases at J, leaving 14 bases unmatched. The CDR3 is 16 residues long. This chain's CDR3 is CASSYNPGQGSGGYTF. CDR3 in DNA: TGCGCCAGCAGCTATAATCCGGGACAGGGGTCAGGAGGCTACACCTTC.

This chain links TRBV2 with TRBJ2-5; unclear D gene. Germline V gene lookup returns CDR1 SNHLY and CDR2 FYNNEI. V was pared by 5 bases and J by 4 bases, with 5 bases between. The CDR3 is made up of 11 amino acids. The CDR3 region is CASSSPETQYF. In DNA, the CDR3 is TGTGCCAGCAGTTCCCCAGAGACCCAGTACTTC. The variable domain in full, completed from reference TRBV2 and TRBJ2-5, reads EPEVTQTPSHQVTQMGQEVILRCVPISNHLYFYWYRQILGQKVEFLVSFYNNEISEKSEIFDDQFSVERPDGSNFTLKIRSTKLEDSAMYFCASSSPETQYFGPGTRLLVL.

The chain combines TRBV4-2 with TRBJ2-1; D possibly corresponds to TRBD2 (7 bases). Germline V gene lookup returns CDR1 LGHNA and CDR2 YNFKEQ. With 1 base removed from V and 4 bases from J, the gap between germline ends came to 14 bases. This CDR3 contains 16 residues. As DNA, the CDR3 is TGTGCCAGCAGCCAAGGAGGGGGGGCCCAATACAATGAGCAGTTCTTC. Translating it yields CASSQGGGAQYNEQFF.

A few counts support this clone. The chain is built from TRBV30 and TRBJ2-1; 8 bases fit TRBD1. The CDR3 extends over 13 amino acids. The germline CDR1 and CDR2 sequences are GTSNPN and SVGIG (reference sequence). The CDR3 DNA sequence: TGTGCTTCGGACAGGGAGCCCTACAATGAGCAGTTCTTC. It encodes CASDREPYNEQFF.

The chain uses TRBV5-4 and TRBJ1-1; D remains unclear. Trimming removed 0 bases from V and 1 base from J, with 10 bases in between. Germline CDR1 is SGHNT and CDR2 is YYREEE (reference sequence). The CDR3 consists of 15 residues. CDR3: CASSLDWTANTEAFF. The CDR3 DNA follows: TGTGCCAGCAGCTTGGATTGGACGGCGAACACTGAAGCTTTCTTT.